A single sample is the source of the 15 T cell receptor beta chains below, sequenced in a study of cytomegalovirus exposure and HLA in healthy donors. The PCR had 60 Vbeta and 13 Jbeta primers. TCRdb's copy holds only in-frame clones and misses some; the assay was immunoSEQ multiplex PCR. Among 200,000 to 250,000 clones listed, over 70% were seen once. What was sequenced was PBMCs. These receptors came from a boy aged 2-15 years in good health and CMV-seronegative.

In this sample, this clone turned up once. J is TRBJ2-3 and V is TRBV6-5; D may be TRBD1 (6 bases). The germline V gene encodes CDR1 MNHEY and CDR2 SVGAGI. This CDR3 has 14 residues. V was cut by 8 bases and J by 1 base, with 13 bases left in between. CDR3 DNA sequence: TGTGCCAGCGGGGAACAGGGTGGCACAGATACGCAGTATTTT. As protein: CASGEQGGTDTQYF.

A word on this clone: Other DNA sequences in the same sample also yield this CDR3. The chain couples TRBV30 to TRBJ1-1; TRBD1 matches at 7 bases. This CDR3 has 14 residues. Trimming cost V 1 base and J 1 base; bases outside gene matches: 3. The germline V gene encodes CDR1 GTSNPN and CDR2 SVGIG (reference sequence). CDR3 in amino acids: CAWSGGTENTEAFF. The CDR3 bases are TGTGCCTGGAGTGGAGGGACAGAGAACACTGAAGCTTTCTTT.

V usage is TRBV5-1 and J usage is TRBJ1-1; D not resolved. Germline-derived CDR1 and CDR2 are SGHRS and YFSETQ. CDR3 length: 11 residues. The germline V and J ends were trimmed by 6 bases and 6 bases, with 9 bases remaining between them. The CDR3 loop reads CASTAGSEAFF. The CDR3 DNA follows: TGCGCCAGCACCGCTGGCTCTGAAGCTTTCTTT.

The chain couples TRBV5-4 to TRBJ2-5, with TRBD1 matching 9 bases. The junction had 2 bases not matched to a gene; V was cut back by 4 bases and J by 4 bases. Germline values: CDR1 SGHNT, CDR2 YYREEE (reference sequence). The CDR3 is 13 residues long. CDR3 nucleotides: TGTGCCAGCAGCCCGGACAGGGGAGAGACCCAGTACTTC. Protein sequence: CASSPDRGETQYF.

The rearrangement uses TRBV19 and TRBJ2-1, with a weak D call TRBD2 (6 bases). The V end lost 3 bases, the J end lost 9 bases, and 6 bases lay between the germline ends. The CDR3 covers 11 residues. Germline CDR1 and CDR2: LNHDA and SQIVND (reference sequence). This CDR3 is CASSIGGEQFF. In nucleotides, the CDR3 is TGTGCCAGTAGTATCGGGGGTGAGCAGTTCTTC. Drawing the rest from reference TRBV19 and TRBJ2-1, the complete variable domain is DGGITQSPKYLFRKEGQNVTLSCEQNLNHDAMYWYRQDPGQGLRLIYYSQIVNDFQKGDIAEGYSVSREKKESFPLTVTSAQKNPTAFYLCASSIGGEQFFGPGTRLTVL.

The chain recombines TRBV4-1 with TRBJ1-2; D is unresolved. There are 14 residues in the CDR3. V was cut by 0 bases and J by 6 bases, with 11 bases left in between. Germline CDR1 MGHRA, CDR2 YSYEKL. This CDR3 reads CASSQDRGSDGYTF. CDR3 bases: TGCGCCAGCAGCCAAGATCGCGGATCCGATGGCTACACCTTC.

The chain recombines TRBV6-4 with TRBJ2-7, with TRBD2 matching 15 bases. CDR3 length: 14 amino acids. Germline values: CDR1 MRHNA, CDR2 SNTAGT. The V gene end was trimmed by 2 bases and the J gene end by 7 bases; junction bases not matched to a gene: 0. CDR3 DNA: TGTGCCAGCAGTGACGGACTAGCGGGGGGGGAGCAGTACTTC. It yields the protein CASSDGLAGGEQYF.

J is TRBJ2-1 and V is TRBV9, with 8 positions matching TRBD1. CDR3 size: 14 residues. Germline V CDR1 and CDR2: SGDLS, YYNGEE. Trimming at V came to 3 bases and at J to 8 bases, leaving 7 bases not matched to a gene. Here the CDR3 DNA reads TGTGCCAGCAGCGCGGAGACAGGGGCGGATGAGCAGTTCTTC. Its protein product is CASSAETGADEQFF.

CDR3: CASSLGGSGGNEQFF. The CDR3 DNA follows: TGTGCCAGCAGCTTAGGGGGTAGCGGGGGGAATGAGCAGTTCTTC. The J gene is TRBJ2-1, the V gene TRBV7-2; 10 bases map to TRBD2. The J segment lost 7 bases and the V segment lost 1 base, leaving 4 bases of the junction unmatched. Germline CDR1 and CDR2: SGHTA and FQGNSA. The CDR3 runs 15 residues.

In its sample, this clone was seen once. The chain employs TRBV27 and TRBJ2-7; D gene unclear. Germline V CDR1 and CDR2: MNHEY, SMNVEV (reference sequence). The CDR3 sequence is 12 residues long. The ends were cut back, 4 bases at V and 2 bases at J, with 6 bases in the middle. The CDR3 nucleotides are TGTGCCAGCAGTTCTACAGCCTACGAGCAGTACTTC. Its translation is CASSSTAYEQYF.

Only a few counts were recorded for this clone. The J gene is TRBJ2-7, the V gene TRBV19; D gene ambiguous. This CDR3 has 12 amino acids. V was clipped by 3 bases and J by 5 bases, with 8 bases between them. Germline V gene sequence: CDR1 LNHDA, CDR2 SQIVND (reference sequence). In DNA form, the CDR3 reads TGTGCCAGTAGTATGACCAGGAACGAGCAGTACTTC. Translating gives CASSMTRNEQYF.

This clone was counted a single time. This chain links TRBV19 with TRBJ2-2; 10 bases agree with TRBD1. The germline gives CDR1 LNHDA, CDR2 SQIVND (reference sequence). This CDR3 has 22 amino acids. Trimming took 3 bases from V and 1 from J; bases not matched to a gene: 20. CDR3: CASSIVIGKTGGNWLNTGELFF. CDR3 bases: TGTGCCAGTAGTATTGTTATCGGTAAGACAGGGGGCAATTGGCTGAACACCGGGGAGCTGTTTTTT.

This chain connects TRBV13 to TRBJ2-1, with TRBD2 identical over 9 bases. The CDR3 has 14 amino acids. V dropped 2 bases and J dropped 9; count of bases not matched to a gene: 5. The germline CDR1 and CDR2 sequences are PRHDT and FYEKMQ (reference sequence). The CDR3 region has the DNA TGTGCCAGCAGCTTACCCGGGACTAGCTTTGAGCAGTTCTTC. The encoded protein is CASSLPGTSFEQFF.

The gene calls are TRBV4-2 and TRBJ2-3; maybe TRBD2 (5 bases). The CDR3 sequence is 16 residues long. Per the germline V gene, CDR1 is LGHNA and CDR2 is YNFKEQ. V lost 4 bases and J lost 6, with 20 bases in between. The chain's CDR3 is CASSRGLLGVVDTQYF. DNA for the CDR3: TGTGCCAGCAGCCGAGGACTCCTCGGCGTGGTCGATACGCAGTATTTT.

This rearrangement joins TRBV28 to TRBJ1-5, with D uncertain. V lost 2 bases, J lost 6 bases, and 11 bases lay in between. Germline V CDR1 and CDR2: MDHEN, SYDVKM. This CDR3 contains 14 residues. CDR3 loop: CASSLGTAGQPQHF. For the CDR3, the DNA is TGTGCCAGCAGTTTAGGCACAGCGGGTCAGCCCCAGCATTTT.